This TCR beta chain was sequenced during a study of T cell responses to AZD1222 COVID-19 vaccine. Broader study findings: Repertoire sampling happened only post peak T cell response. Spike-specific TCR breadth and depth were elevated following two AZD1222 doses. Nearly half of spike-specific TCRs reportedly go after variant regions that carry no mutations. AZD1222 recipients seropositive at baseline numbered only 5 to 7.

The V end lost 0 bases, the J end lost 4 bases, and 10 bases lay between the germline ends. The CDR3 is 14 residues long. Germline V gives CDR1 SGHRS, CDR2 YFSETQ. The data were produced by immunoSEQ multiplex PCR, yet TCRdb's version contains in-frame clones alone and is incomplete. This table has 110,000 or so clones, roughly 86% appearing once. In the case of this clone: No antigen is known for it.

The rearrangement joins TRBV5-1 to TRBJ1-1; perhaps TRBD1 as D (5 bases). The clonotype was recovered from an adult who received the AZD1222 COVID-19 vaccine. Specimen: peripheral blood, collected 28 days after the second AZD1222 dose. The DNA for the CDR3 is TGCGCCAGCAGCTTGGAAGGGGCGGGCACTGAAGCTTTCTTT. Translating gives CASSLEGAGTEAFF.